This TCR beta chain was obtained from a study of blood T cell repertoires in COVID-19. Study-wide background: T cells, B-cell-depleted T cells, or PBMCs provided the cDNA or gDNA that served as material.

All enrollees were roughly 18 to 90 years old and from fewer than 30 US areas. Cohorts were assigned according to the clinical history that participants reported. This clone was recorded only once. Authors' methods: Researchers report that nucleated cell counts were estimated from reference gene primer amplification. Measured with immunoSEQ multiplex PCR; TCRdb has only the in-frame clones, and not every one. The V and J calls and clone size come from that table; D and trimming were worked out from the DNA. The data contain 100,000 to 150,000 clones, about 86% of them seen just once; the ten biggest clones take up 2.4%. Germline lookup yields CDR1 SEHNR and CDR2 FQNEAQ (reference sequence). V was clipped by 1 base and J by 7 bases; unmatched bases: 4. CDR3 length equals 15 residues.

The V and J genes are TRBV7-9 and TRBJ1-6; 7 positions agree with TRBD1. The sequence derives from a man aged 40-49 years with acute COVID-19. What was sequenced was PBMCs or T cells enriched from blood (not recorded which). CDR3: CASSLVGDSNSPLHF. DNA of the CDR3: TGTGCCAGCAGCTTAGTGGGGGACAGCAATTCACCCCTCCACTTT.